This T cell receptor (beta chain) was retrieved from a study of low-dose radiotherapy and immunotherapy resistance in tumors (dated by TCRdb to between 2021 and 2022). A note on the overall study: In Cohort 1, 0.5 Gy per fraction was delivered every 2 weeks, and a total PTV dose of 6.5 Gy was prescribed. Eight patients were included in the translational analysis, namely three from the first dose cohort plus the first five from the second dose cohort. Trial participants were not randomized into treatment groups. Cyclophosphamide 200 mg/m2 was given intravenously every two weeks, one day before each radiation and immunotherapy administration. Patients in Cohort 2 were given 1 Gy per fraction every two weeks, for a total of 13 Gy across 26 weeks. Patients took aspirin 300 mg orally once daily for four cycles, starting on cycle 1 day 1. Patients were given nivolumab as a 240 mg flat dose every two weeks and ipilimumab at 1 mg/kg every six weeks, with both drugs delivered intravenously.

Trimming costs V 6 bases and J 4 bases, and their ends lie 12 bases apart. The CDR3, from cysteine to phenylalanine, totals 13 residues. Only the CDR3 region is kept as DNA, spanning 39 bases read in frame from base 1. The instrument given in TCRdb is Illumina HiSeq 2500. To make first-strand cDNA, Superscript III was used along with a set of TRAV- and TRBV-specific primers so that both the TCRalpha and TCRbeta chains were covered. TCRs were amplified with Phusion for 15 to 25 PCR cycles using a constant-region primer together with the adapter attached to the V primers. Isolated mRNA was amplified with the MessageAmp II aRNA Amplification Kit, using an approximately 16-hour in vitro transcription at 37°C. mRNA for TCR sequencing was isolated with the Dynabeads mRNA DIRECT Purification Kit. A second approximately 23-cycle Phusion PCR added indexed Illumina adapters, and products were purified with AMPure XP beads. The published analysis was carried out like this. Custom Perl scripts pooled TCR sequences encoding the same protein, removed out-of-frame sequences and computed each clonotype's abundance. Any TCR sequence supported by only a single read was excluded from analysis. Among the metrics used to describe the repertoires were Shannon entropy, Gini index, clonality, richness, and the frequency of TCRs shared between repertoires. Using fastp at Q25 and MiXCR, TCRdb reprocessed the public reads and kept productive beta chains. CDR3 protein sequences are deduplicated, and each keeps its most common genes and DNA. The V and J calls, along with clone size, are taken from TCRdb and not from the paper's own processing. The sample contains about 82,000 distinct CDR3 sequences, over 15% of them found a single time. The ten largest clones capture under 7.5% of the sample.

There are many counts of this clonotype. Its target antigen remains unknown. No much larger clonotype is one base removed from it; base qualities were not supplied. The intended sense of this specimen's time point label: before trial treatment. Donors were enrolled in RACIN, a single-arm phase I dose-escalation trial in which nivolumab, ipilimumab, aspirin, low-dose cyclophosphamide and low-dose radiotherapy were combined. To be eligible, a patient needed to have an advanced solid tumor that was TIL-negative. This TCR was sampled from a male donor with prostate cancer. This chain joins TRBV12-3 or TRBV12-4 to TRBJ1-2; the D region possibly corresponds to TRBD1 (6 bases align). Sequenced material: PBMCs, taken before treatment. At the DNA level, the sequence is TGTGCCAGCAGCCTACAGGGCGGCTATGGCTACACCTTC. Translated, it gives CASSLQGGYGYTF.